A selection of T cell receptor beta chains follows, all from one sample in a study of response to subunit inactivated influenza vaccine. TCRdb independently ran MiXCR on the RT-PCR reads; one entry per CDR3 protein. The data show around 760,000 distinct CDR3 sequences, approximately 13% seen once. The material sequenced was PBMCs from blood, taken around 14 days before vaccination. The receptor set was obtained from a man aged 50 to 59 who received an inactivated influenza vaccine. CDR3s leave out the opening cysteine and the closing phenylalanine or tryptophan. A D gene is named only where the DNA matches it firmly. Size values are once, few and many counts, or a class for expanded clones, and some rows have none.

CDR3	V	size	J	D
ASSFPRGWASGTGTDTQY	TRBV28	-	TRBJ2-3	TRBD2
SARGRGGTYEQY	TRBV20-1	few	TRBJ2-7	TRBD2
ASSHQQGSSNSPLH	TRBV4-2	few	TRBJ1-6	-
ASRWVAGSTDTQY	TRBV7-8	few	TRBJ2-3	TRBD2
ASSWRAGTVREQY	TRBV7-2	many	TRBJ2-7	TRBD2
ASSLESGYELS	TRBV5-1	-	TRBJ2-7	-
ASSARQGPYNEQF	TRBV9	few	TRBJ2-1	TRBD1
ASSLVDGKLF	TRBV12-3/TRBV12-4	-	TRBJ1-4	-
ASNRKPGQDYSGANVLT	TRBV5-1	few	TRBJ2-6	TRBD1
ASRPGSSSNTEAF	TRBV15	-	TRBJ1-1	-
ASSQFGLAGIETQY	TRBV4-2	few	TRBJ2-5	TRBD2
SVVGIMNTEAF	TRBV29-1	-	TRBJ1-1	-
ASSLTGQHSPETQY	TRBV5-1	few	TRBJ2-5	-
ASSLGGVRNSPLH	TRBV27	few	TRBJ1-6	-
ANRQGWNTEAF	TRBV28	-	TRBJ1-1	TRBD1